This T cell receptor beta chain came from a study of blood T cells in healthy people across ages. A sample-barcoded 5' primer and a J-beta primer mix were used in a second PCR of about 6 to 11 cycles. TCRdb itself ran the 5' RACE reads through MiXCR, one entry per CDR3 protein. The profile shows roughly 800,000 distinct CDR3 sequences, 58% of them singletons. CDR1 is SGDLS and CDR2 is YYNGEE in the germline V gene. CDR3 size: 14 residues. Trimming removed 0 bases at V and 4 bases at J, with 10 bases between. Sequencing was done on a sample of blood. The chain couples TRBV9 to TRBJ1-2; D uncertain. This clonotype was obtained from a man aged 30 to 39 in good health. CDR3 in DNA: TGTGCCAGCAGCGTAGCGGACTCGAGCTATGGCTACACCTTC. Protein product: CASSVADSSYGYTF. Complete variable domain (other parts from reference TRBV9 and TRBJ1-2): DSGVTQTPKHLITATGQRVTLRCSPRSGDLSVYWYQQSLDQGLQFLIQYYNGEERAKGNILERFSAQQFPDLHSELNLSSLELGDSALYFCASSVADSSYGYTFGSGTRLTVV.